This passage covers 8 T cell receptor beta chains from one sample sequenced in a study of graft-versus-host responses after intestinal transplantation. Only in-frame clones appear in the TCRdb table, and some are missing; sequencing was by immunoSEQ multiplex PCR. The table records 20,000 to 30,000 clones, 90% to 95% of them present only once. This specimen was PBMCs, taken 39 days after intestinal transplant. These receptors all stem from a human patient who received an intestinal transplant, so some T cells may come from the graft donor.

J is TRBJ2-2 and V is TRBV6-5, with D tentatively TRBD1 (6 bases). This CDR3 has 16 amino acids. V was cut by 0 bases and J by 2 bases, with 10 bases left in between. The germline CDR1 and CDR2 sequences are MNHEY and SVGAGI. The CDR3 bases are TGTGCCAGCAGTTACTCACGGACAGTAAACACCGGGGAGCTGTTTTTT. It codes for CASSYSRTVNTGELFF.

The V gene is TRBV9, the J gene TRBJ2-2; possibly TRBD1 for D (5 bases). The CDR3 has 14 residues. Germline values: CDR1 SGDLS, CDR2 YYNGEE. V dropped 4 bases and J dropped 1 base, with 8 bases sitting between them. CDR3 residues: CASSLGQNTGELFF. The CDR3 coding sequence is TGTGCCAGCAGCCTGGGGCAGAACACCGGGGAGCTGTTTTTT. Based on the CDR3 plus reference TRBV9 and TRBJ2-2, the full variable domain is DSGVTQTPKHLITATGQRVTLRCSPRSGDLSVYWYQQSLDQGLQFLIQYYNGEERAKGNILERFSAQQFPDLHSELNLSSLELGDSALYFCASSLGQNTGELFFGEGSRLTVL.

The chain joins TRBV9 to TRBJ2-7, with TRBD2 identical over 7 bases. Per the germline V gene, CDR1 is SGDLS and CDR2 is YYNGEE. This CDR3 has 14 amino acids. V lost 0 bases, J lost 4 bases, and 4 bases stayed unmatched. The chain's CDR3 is CASSVGVSGYEQYF. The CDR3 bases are TGTGCCAGCAGCGTAGGTGTTAGCGGGTACGAGCAGTACTTC. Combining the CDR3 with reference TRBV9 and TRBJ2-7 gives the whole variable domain DSGVTQTPKHLITATGQRVTLRCSPRSGDLSVYWYQQSLDQGLQFLIQYYNGEERAKGNILERFSAQQFPDLHSELNLSSLELGDSALYFCASSVGVSGYEQYFGPGTRLTVT.

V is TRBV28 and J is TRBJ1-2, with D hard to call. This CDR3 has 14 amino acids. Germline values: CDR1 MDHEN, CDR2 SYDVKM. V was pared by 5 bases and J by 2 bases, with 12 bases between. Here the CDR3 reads CASSLTALNYGYTF. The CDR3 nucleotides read TGTGCCAGCAGTCTTACAGCCTTGAACTATGGCTACACCTTC.

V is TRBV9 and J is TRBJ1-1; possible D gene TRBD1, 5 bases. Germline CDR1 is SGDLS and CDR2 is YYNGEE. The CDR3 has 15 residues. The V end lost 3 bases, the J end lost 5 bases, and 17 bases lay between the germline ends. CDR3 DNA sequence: TGTGCCAGCAGCGCTACGAGAGGGGTCGGGACTGAAGCTTTCTTT. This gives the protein CASSATRGVGTEAFF.

The CDR3 loop reads CASSDGPSGTYEQYF. The DNA of the CDR3 is TGTGCCAGCAGTGATGGACCCAGCGGGACCTACGAGCAGTACTTC. The chain carries TRBV27 and TRBJ2-7; 7 bases are shared with TRBD2. This CDR3 has 15 residues. V shed 5 bases and J 2 bases; nucleotides not matched to a gene: 9. Germline lookup yields CDR1 MNHEY and CDR2 SMNVEV (reference sequence).

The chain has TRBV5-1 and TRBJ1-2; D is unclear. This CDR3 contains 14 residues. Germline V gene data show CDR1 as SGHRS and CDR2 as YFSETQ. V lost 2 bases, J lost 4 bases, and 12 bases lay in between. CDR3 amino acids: CASSFGNSLYGYTF. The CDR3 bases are TGCGCCAGCAGCTTTGGTAACAGTCTCTATGGCTACACCTTC. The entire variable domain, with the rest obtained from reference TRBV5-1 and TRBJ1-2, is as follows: KAGVTQTPRYLIKTRGQQVTLSCSPISGHRSVSWYQQTPGQGLQFLFEYFSETQRNKGNFPGRFSGRQFSNSRSEMNVSTLELGDSALYLCASSFGNSLYGYTFGSGTRLTVV.

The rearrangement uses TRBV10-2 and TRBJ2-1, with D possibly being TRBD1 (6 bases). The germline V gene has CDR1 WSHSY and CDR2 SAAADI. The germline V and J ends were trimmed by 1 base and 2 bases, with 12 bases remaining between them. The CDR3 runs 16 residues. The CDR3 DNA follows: TGCGCCAGCAGTGAGTGGACAGTATCCACCTACAATGAGCAGTTCTTC. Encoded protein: CASSEWTVSTYNEQFF.